A selection of T cell receptor beta chains follows, all from one sample in a study of CD8 T cells in ankylosing spondylitis. TCRdb analysed the 5' RACE reads with MiXCR anew, one entry per CDR3 protein. This sample has about 540,000 distinct CDR3 sequences, with roughly 13% found just once. Specimen: blood, either unsorted or a sorted T cell fraction (not recorded which). The receptors stem from a male donor with ankylosing spondylitis. CDR3s leave out the opening cysteine and the closing phenylalanine or tryptophan. The D gene is left open where the match is weak.

j_call: TRBJ2-1; d_call: TRBD1; v_call: TRBV7-9; cdr3_aa: ASRAGTAYNEQF
j_call: TRBJ2-2; d_call: -; v_call: TRBV5-1; cdr3_aa: ASSGAGTGELF
j_call: TRBJ2-1; d_call: -; v_call: TRBV5-1; cdr3_aa: ASSAQGRSAYYNEQF
j_call: TRBJ2-2; d_call: -; v_call: TRBV4-1; cdr3_aa: ASSLSNINTGELF
j_call: TRBJ1-1; d_call: -; v_call: TRBV5-1; cdr3_aa: ASRTGLQNTEAF
j_call: TRBJ2-7; d_call: TRBD2; v_call: TRBV6-2/TRBV6-3; cdr3_aa: ASQPPYPGTSAYEQY
j_call: TRBJ1-1; d_call: -; v_call: TRBV28; cdr3_aa: ASSHPRSLNTEAF
j_call: TRBJ1-5; d_call: TRBD1; v_call: TRBV7-2; cdr3_aa: ASSRLTGGDQPQH
j_call: TRBJ1-2; d_call: -; v_call: TRBV2; cdr3_aa: ASSGGRNYGYT
j_call: TRBJ2-7; d_call: -; v_call: TRBV3-1; cdr3_aa: ASSQTGFPDEQY